This T cell receptor beta chain was sequenced in a study of cytomegalovirus exposure and HLA in healthy donors. Study-level findings and limits: It was only CMV serostatus that was available as immune exposure information. DRB1 had the most TCR associations and HLA-C the fewest, a later analysis found, with rates varying by HLA locus.

The PCR contained 60 Vbeta and 13 Jbeta primers. The method was immunoSEQ multiplex PCR; TCRdb's version includes in-frame clones alone and lacks a portion of them. The top ten clones hold approximately 2% of a sample with roughly 250,000 clones, 84% of them seen once. Regarding this clone: Its antigen is undetermined.

Sequenced: PBMCs. The receptor comes from a woman in her forties in good health and CMV-seropositive.

CDR3 sequence: CASSLIGQGPYEQYF. The CDR3, as DNA: TGTGCCAGCAGCTTAATAGGACAGGGTCCCTACGAGCAGTACTTC. The chain recombines TRBV7-3 with TRBJ2-7, with 8 bases identical to TRBD1. The CDR3 is 15 residues long. Trimming at V came to 1 base and at J to 2 bases, leaving 4 bases not matched to a gene. The germline V gene has CDR1 SGHTA and CDR2 FQGTGA.